The 23 T cell receptor beta chains given below trace back to one sample, sequenced in a study of blood T cell repertoires in COVID-19 (dated by TCRdb to about 2020). Receptors were amplified or captured by the immunoSEQ multiplex PCR assay. In its TCRdb copy, this immuneACCESS table keeps in-frame sequences only and misses some clones. Where compared with another copy, unresolved V genes explain less than half of these, and the others have no known cause. The sample profile shows hundreds of thousands of clones; approximately 86% of them were found once. The top ten clones comprise 7% to 7.5% of the sample. The specimen sequenced was peripheral blood. The receptors stem from a woman aged 55-75 years with COVID-19, enrolled during active disease.

The chain has TRBV15 and TRBJ1-1; D ambiguous. V was trimmed by 0 bases and J by 5 bases, leaving 13 bases between them. CDR3 length: 15 amino acids. The germline CDR1 and CDR2 sequences are LNHNV and YYDKDF (reference sequence). CDR3 bases: TGTGCCACCAGCAGAGATCGGAGGGAGGAGACTGAAGCTTTCTTT. It yields the protein CATSRDRREETEAFF. Full variable domain (missing parts from reference TRBV15 and TRBJ1-1): DAMVIQNPRYQVTQFGKPVTLSCSQTLNHNVMYWYQQKSSQAPKLLFHYYDKDFNNEADTPDNFQSRRPNTSFCFLDIRSPGLGDTAMYLCATSRDRREETEAFFGQGTRLTVV.

Points on this clone: The same CDR3 can be traced to other DNA sequences in this sample. The CDR3 DNA reads TGTGCCAGCAGCTTAAACGGTGAGGCCTACAATGAGCAGTTCTTC. This gives the protein CASSLNGEAYNEQFF. The chain couples TRBV7-9 to TRBJ2-1, with D uncertain. The CDR3 has 15 residues. Germline loops: CDR1 SEHNR, CDR2 FQNEAQ (reference sequence). Trimming shortened V by 2 bases and J by 2 bases, and 10 bases separated the two germline ends.

This chain connects TRBV5-1 to TRBJ2-5; 7 bases match TRBD1. The CDR3 covers 14 residues. Germline values: CDR1 SGHRS, CDR2 YFSETQ. Losses at the gene ends were 5 bases for V and 1 base for J; bases not matched to a gene: 5. CDR3 sequence: CASRPGQTQETQYF. In DNA, the CDR3 is TGCGCCAGCAGACCGGGACAGACCCAAGAGACCCAGTACTTC.

The V and J genes are TRBV14 and TRBJ2-1; D is uncertain. V was clipped by 1 base and J by 8 bases, with 9 bases between them. Germline assignment: CDR1 SGHDN and CDR2 FVKESK. This CDR3 contains 13 residues. The CDR3 DNA sequence: TGTGCCAGCAGCCAAGGGCCGCGGCATGAGCAGTTCTTC. Residues: CASSQGPRHEQFF.

The chain combines TRBV10-2 with TRBJ1-1; tentatively, D is TRBD1 (6 bases). Germline V gives CDR1 WSHSY, CDR2 SAAADI. CDR3 size: 13 residues. V gave up 8 bases and J gave up 0 bases, with 10 bases separating them. This CDR3 reads CASGTTLNTEAFF. For the CDR3, the DNA is TGCGCCAGCGGGACAACCCTGAACACTGAAGCTTTCTTT.

This clone was recorded a few times. The rearrangement uses TRBV6-1 and TRBJ2-5; no firm D call. The CDR3 covers 14 residues. Germline CDR1 is MNHNS and CDR2 is SASEGT. V was cut by 1 base and J by 3 bases, with 9 bases left in between. CDR3 sequence: CASSEGTIKETQYF. CDR3 nucleotides: TGTGCCAGCAGTGAAGGAACTATTAAAGAGACCCAGTACTTC.

This clone appeared a single time. The chain's CDR3 is CASSLEGVGSYEQYF. In nucleotides, the CDR3 is TGCGCCAGCAGCTTGGAAGGGGTAGGTTCCTACGAGCAGTACTTC. This chain links TRBV5-1 with TRBJ2-7; D is possibly TRBD1 (5 bases). Germline V lookup: CDR1 SGHRS, CDR2 YFSETQ. The ends were cut back, 0 bases at V and 1 base at J, with 11 bases in the middle. CDR3 length: 15 residues.

The chain employs TRBV11-3 and TRBJ2-5; 7 positions match TRBD1. From germline, CDR1 is SGHNT and CDR2 YENEEA. The CDR3 has 16 residues. V lost 4 bases to trimming and J lost 5 bases; unmatched junction nucleotides: 13. The CDR3 protein is CASSSQDRQGWETQYF. For the CDR3, the DNA is TGTGCCAGCAGCTCCCAAGACCGACAGGGTTGGGAGACCCAGTACTTC.

This clone was found once. The chain has TRBV5-6 and TRBJ1-2; 9 nucleotides align to TRBD1. The V gene end was trimmed by 5 bases and the J gene end by 2 bases; junction bases not matched to a gene: 4. This CDR3 comprises 14 residues. From germline, CDR1 is SGHDT and CDR2 YYEEEE. The chain's CDR3 is CASSTGGVNYGYTF. CDR3 sequence (DNA): TGTGCCAGCAGTACAGGGGGCGTGAACTATGGCTACACCTTC.

This clone was counted between two and nine times. Other DNA sequences in the sample encode the same CDR3. This sequence joins TRBV2 and TRBJ2-3, with 7 bases identical to TRBD2. Trimming at V came to 5 bases and at J to 1 base, leaving 0 bases not matched to a gene. From germline, CDR1 is SNHLY and CDR2 FYNNEI. This CDR3 spans 13 amino acids. The chain's CDR3 is CASSSGGTDTQYF. The CDR3 bases are TGTGCCAGCAGTAGCGGGGGCACAGATACGCAGTATTTT.

The rearrangement joins TRBV7-2 to TRBJ1-1, with a possible D match to TRBD1 (5 bases). This CDR3 contains 14 residues. Trimming cost V 1 base and J 3 bases, with 9 bases left between them. The germline V gene has CDR1 SGHTA and CDR2 FQGNSA. The CDR3 nucleotides are TGTGCCAGCAGCTTAGGGGGCGAGTACACTGAAGCTTTCTTT. Residues: CASSLGGEYTEAFF.

The V gene is TRBV29-1, the J gene TRBJ2-1, with 7 bases lining up with TRBD2. The germline CDR1 and CDR2 sequences are SQVTM and ANQGSEA. This CDR3 has 15 residues. V lost 7 bases, J lost 5 bases, and 14 bases stayed unmatched. This chain's CDR3 is CSAIFRGAGNNEQFF. CDR3 coding DNA: TGCAGCGCCATCTTCCGGGGAGCGGGGAACAATGAGCAGTTCTTC.

The rearrangement joins TRBV18 to TRBJ2-1, with D possibly being TRBD2 (5 bases). V lost 3 bases and J lost 4, with 13 bases in between. This CDR3 contains 15 residues. The germline CDR1 and CDR2 sequences are KGHSH and LQKENI. CDR3 loop: CASSPVRTGYNEQFF. Here the CDR3 DNA reads TGTGCCAGCTCACCCGTCCGTACGGGGTACAATGAGCAGTTCTTC.

This chain connects TRBV3-1 (or the pseudogene TRBV3-2) to TRBJ2-2, with a possible D match to TRBD2 (5 bases). Germline V gene sequence: CDR1 LGHDT, CDR2 YNNKEL (reference sequence). Trimming stripped 6 bases from V and 5 bases from J, with 10 bases between. The CDR3 is 13 amino acids. As DNA, the CDR3 is TGTGCCAGCAGTCGAGAGGGTACCGGGGAGCTGTTTTTT. As protein: CASSREGTGELFF.

This clone was counted only a few times. This sequence joins TRBV6-6 and TRBJ1-5; D is ambiguous. Germline CDR1 MNHNY, CDR2 SVGAGI (reference sequence). The CDR3 runs to 12 residues. Trimming took 4 bases from V and 4 from J, leaving 5 bases between them. CDR3 nucleotides: TGTGCCAGCAGTTCGGGAAATCAGCCCCAGCATTTT. As protein: CASSSGNQPQHF.

V usage is TRBV6-5 and J usage is TRBJ1-6; 7 nucleotides match TRBD1. CDR1 and CDR2 (germline): MNHEY, SVGAGI. The ends lost 2 bases at V and 11 bases at J; junction bases unmatched: 9. CDR3 length: 15 amino acids. CDR3 coding DNA: TGTGCCAGCAGTTACCAGGGACAGTCTACAACACCCCTCCACTTT. It yields the protein CASSYQGQSTTPLHF.

The rearrangement uses TRBV7-8 and TRBJ2-3; D perhaps matches TRBD2 (5 bases). The CDR3 runs 12 residues. Germline CDR1 SGHVS, CDR2 FQNEAQ. V was shortened by 5 bases and J by 6 bases, with 9 bases between the two germline ends. For the CDR3, the DNA is TGTGCCAGCAGCCCCCCGGGGGATACGCAGTATTTT. Its protein is CASSPPGDTQYF.

This chain links TRBV6-2 or TRBV6-3 with TRBJ2-7; D not certain. The V end was cut by 0 bases, the J end by 3 bases, with 18 bases between. Germline assignment: CDR1 MNHEY and CDR2 SVGEGT. The length of the CDR3 is 17 residues. The CDR3 DNA reads as TGTGCCAGCAGTTACTCGTTTGGTCGAGCGAGCCTCTACGAGCAGTACTTC. Translated, it gives CASSYSFGRASLYEQYF.

V is TRBV29-1 and J is TRBJ1-1, with TRBD1 matching over 8 bases. Germline CDR1 reads SQVTM; CDR2 reads ANQGSEA. This CDR3 contains 11 residues. The CDR3 DNA reads as TGCGGAGGACAGGGTAGCACTGAAGCTTTCTTT. Its translation: CGGQGSTEAFF.

This clone was counted a single time. Different DNA sequences within this sample yield the same CDR3. The chain carries TRBV5-1 and TRBJ1-2, with D possibly being TRBD1 (5 bases). Between the trimmed V and J ends, which lost 1 base and 6 bases, there was a span of 10 bases. Germline V gene sequence: CDR1 SGHRS, CDR2 YFSETQ. The CDR3 is 13 amino acids. In nucleotides, the CDR3 is TGCGCCAGCAGCTTGATCGAAGGGGATGGCTACACCTTC. It yields the protein CASSLIEGDGYTF.

The chain has TRBV10-3 and TRBJ1-2; D is ambiguous. The CDR3 contains 13 residues. Germline V lookup: CDR1 ENHRY, CDR2 SYGVKD. Deletions cut 3 bases from V and 0 bases from J, with 5 bases between. CDR3 in amino acids: CAISDSSNYGYTF. Here the CDR3 DNA reads TGTGCCATCAGTGACAGTTCTAACTATGGCTACACCTTC.

This clone turned up a few times. The rearrangement uses TRBV12-5 and TRBJ2-1; the match to TRBD2 covers 13 bases. Germline CDR1 LGHNT, CDR2 FRNRAP. With V trimmed by 5 bases and J by 4 bases, 11 bases remained unmatched. The CDR3 covers 18 residues. In nucleotides, the CDR3 is TGTGCTAGTGGTCCCGTAATACTGACTAGCGGGAGGTACAATGAGCAGTTCTTC. Translating it yields CASGPVILTSGRYNEQFF. Full variable domain (rest looked up from reference TRBV12-5 and TRBJ2-1): DARVTQTPRHKVTEMGQEVTMRCQPILGHNTVFWYRQTMMQGLELLAYFRNRAPLDDSGMPKDRFSAEMPDATLATLKIQPSEPRDSAVYFCASGPVILTSGRYNEQFFGPGTRLTVL.

J is TRBJ1-1 and V is TRBV6-6; D perhaps matches TRBD1 (6 bases). The CDR3 totals 14 residues. The germline V gene encodes CDR1 MNHNY and CDR2 SVGAGI (reference sequence). The V and J ends lost 5 bases and 0 bases respectively, with 10 bases between them. The CDR3 protein is CASSEGHMNTEAFF. In DNA, the CDR3 is TGTGCCAGCAGTGAGGGACATATGAACACTGAAGCTTTCTTT.